This TCR beta chain is from a study of blood T cell repertoires in COVID-19. Method: immunoSEQ multiplex PCR; TCRdb's copy keeps in-frame clones and lacks some. The table records under 250,000 clones, around 86% of them present only once. The receptor's source is a man aged 45-60 years with COVID-19, enrolled during active disease. The sequencing sample was made of peripheral blood.

CDR3 residues: CASSLQGSGANVLTF. Written as DNA, the CDR3 is TGTGCCAGCAGTTTACAGGGCTCCGGGGCCAACGTCCTGACTTTC. V and J are TRBV28 and TRBJ2-6, with a weak D call TRBD1 (5 bases). Trimming stripped 2 bases from V and 4 bases from J, with 9 bases between. The CDR3 sequence is 15 residues long. The germline CDR1 and CDR2 sequences are MDHEN and SYDVKM.